Following are 20 T cell receptor beta chains from one sample sequenced in a study of a mutant IDH1 vaccine in newly diagnosed glioma. This sample's time point: week 35, safety follow-up. Every vaccination contained 300 ug of the mutant IDH1 20-mer peptide and was paired with topical imiquimod. Data came from immunoSEQ multiplex PCR; TCRdb stores just in-frame clones and leaves some out. This table holds 35,000 to 50,000 clones, roughly four fifths found once. Their target antigens are unknown. Sequencing was performed on PBMCs, taken from a glioma patient whose treatment included an IDH1 peptide vaccine. The receptors here all came from a woman aged 45-65 years with glioma.

The chain combines TRBV7-2 with TRBJ1-2; 9 bases line up with TRBD1. Losses at the gene ends were 4 bases for V and 7 bases for J; bases not matched to a gene: 7. The CDR3 has 14 amino acids. The germline V gene has CDR1 SGHTA and CDR2 FQGNSA. This CDR3 reads CASSSDRGIFGYTF. The CDR3 DNA reads as TGTGCCAGCAGCTCGGACAGGGGAATCTTTGGCTACACCTTC.

This clone has a handful of counts. The rearrangement uses TRBV13 and TRBJ2-4, with a weak D call TRBD2 (6 bases). The ends were cut back, 5 bases at V and 1 base at J, with 12 bases in the middle. From germline, CDR1 is PRHDT and CDR2 FYEKMQ (reference sequence). The CDR3 covers 15 residues. CDR3 nucleotides: TGTGCCAGCAGCGCTCAGGAGGGGGCCAAAAACATTCAGTACTTC. Its protein product is CASSAQEGAKNIQYF. The full variable domain, with the rest looked up from reference TRBV13 and TRBJ2-4, is AAGVIQSPRHLIKEKRETATLKCYPIPRHDTVYWYQQGPGQDPQFLISFYEKMQSDKGSIPDRFSAQQFSDYHSELNMSSLELGDSALYFCASSAQEGAKNIQYFGAGTRLSVL.

This rearrangement joins TRBV5-1 to TRBJ2-3, with D unclear. Deletions cut 3 bases from V and 6 bases from J, with 5 bases between. The germline V gene has CDR1 SGHRS and CDR2 YFSETQ. The CDR3 contains 11 residues. CDR3 amino acids: CASSSRDTQYF. The CDR3, as DNA: TGCGCCAGCAGCTCCAGGGATACGCAGTATTTT.

The genes are TRBV19 and TRBJ2-2; perhaps TRBD2 as D (5 bases). Trimming pared 6 bases from V and 2 bases from J, leaving 10 bases between. The CDR3 length is 14 residues. Germline CDR1 and CDR2: LNHDA and SQIVND (reference sequence). Written as DNA, the CDR3 is TGTGCCAGTAGCCCCCCGGGAAACACCGGGGAGCTGTTTTTT. Translating gives CASSPPGNTGELFF.

V usage is TRBV5-1 and J usage is TRBJ2-5; possible D gene TRBD1, 6 bases. Trimming removed 5 bases from V and 1 base from J, with 12 bases in between. The CDR3 has 14 residues. Germline V gene data show CDR1 as SGHRS and CDR2 as YFSETQ. The CDR3 loop reads CASSQGGFQETQYF. The DNA of the CDR3 is TGCGCCAGCAGTCAAGGGGGTTTCCAAGAGACCCAGTACTTC.

The gene calls are TRBV5-1 and TRBJ2-7; 9 bases are a match to TRBD2. Germline V gives CDR1 SGHRS, CDR2 YFSETQ. The V gene end was trimmed by 4 bases and the J gene end by 7 bases; junction bases not matched to a gene: 9. The CDR3 consists of 14 residues. The CDR3, as DNA: TGCGCCAGCAGCCAAAGCGGGGGGACTGGGGAGCAGTACTTC. This sequence encodes CASSQSGGTGEQYF.

J is TRBJ1-1 and V is TRBV6-5; no firm D call. CDR3 length equals 14 residues. In germline, CDR1 is MNHEY, CDR2 SVGAGI. Between the trimmed V and J ends, which lost 5 bases and 0 bases, there was a span of 10 bases. In DNA, the CDR3 is TGTGCCAGCAGTGACCTGTCCGTGAACACTGAAGCTTTCTTT. It codes for CASSDLSVNTEAFF.

In this sample, this clone turned up once. This chain connects TRBV7-6 to TRBJ2-1; 11 bases match TRBD2. V dropped 5 bases and J dropped 4; count of bases not matched to a gene: 4. The CDR3 sequence is 15 residues long. The germline gives CDR1 SGHVS, CDR2 FNYEAQ. The CDR3 region has the DNA TGTGCCAGCAGCCGTACTAGCGGGGGTTACAATGAGCAGTTCTTC. Translation gives CASSRTSGGYNEQFF.

The table lists this clone with a count of one. The chain couples TRBV5-4 to TRBJ2-3; 15 bases line up with TRBD2. The CDR3 loop spans 16 amino acids. With 7 bases clipped from V and 2 bases from J, the junction kept 5 bases outside the gene matches. Looked up from germline, CDR1 is SGHNT and CDR2 is YYREEE (reference sequence). CDR3 region: CASSGTSGGYTDTQYF. DNA for the CDR3: TGTGCCAGCTCCGGGACTAGCGGGGGGTACACAGATACGCAGTATTTT.

This chain joins TRBV7-6 and TRBJ1-5; D possibly corresponds to TRBD1 (6 bases). Per the germline V gene, CDR1 is SGHVS and CDR2 is FNYEAQ. This CDR3 contains 16 residues. Trimming took off 1 base at V and 2 bases at J, with 12 bases between the two ends. The CDR3 spells CASSLGGAGGNQPQHF. CDR3 coding DNA: TGTGCCAGCAGCTTAGGGGGGGCTGGGGGCAATCAGCCCCAGCATTTT.

The chain combines TRBV30 with TRBJ2-5; no definite D call. Germline CDR1 GTSNPN, CDR2 SVGIG (reference sequence). This CDR3 is 13 amino acids long. Trimming cost V 4 bases and J 0 bases, with 9 bases left between them. CDR3 in DNA: TGTGCCTGGATTTTCGGAAACCAAGAGACCCAGTACTTC. Its protein product is CAWIFGNQETQYF.

The rearrangement uses TRBV9 and TRBJ2-1; perhaps TRBD1 as D (6 bases). Germline V gene data show CDR1 as SGDLS and CDR2 as YYNGEE. The CDR3 is 15 amino acids. The germline V and J ends were trimmed by 3 bases and 1 base, with 11 bases remaining between them. The CDR3 reads CASSGIQGSYNEQFF. The CDR3 nucleotides read TGTGCCAGCAGCGGAATTCAGGGGTCCTACAATGAGCAGTTCTTC.

The J gene is TRBJ1-1, the V gene TRBV15; D unresolved. V lost 0 bases and J lost 4, with 9 bases in between. Looked up from germline, CDR1 is LNHNV and CDR2 is YYDKDF (reference sequence). This CDR3 has 14 residues. The chain's CDR3 is CATSRDKGITEAFF. CDR3 bases: TGTGCCACCAGCAGAGATAAAGGGATCACTGAAGCTTTCTTT.

The chain recombines TRBV5-7 with TRBJ1-2; 7 bases align to TRBD1. TRBV5-7 is annotated as an ORF whose role is uncertain. The J segment lost 7 bases and the V segment lost 4 bases, leaving 10 bases of the junction unmatched. This CDR3 is built from 14 residues. CDR3 loop: CASSRRRQGVGYTF. In nucleotides, the CDR3 is TGTGCCAGCAGCCGTAGAAGACAGGGAGTTGGCTACACCTTC.

The V and J genes are TRBV5-6 and TRBJ1-2, with TRBD1 matching 8 bases. Germline values: CDR1 SGHDT, CDR2 YYEEEE. Trimming at V came to 4 bases and at J to 6 bases, leaving 8 bases not matched to a gene. The CDR3 loop spans 14 amino acids. The CDR3, as DNA: TGTGCCAGCAGCCGACAGGACAGGGACGATGGCTACACCTTC. Translated: CASSRQDRDDGYTF.

In the case of this clone: One end of the junction is discordant with germline, which a read error may explain. The rearrangement links TRBV7-7 to TRBJ2-2; no reliable D call. Looked up from germline, CDR1 is SSHAT and CDR2 is FNYEAQ (reference sequence). This CDR3 contains 13 residues. CDR3 nucleotides: TGTGCTAGCAGCTTAGGAGACACCGGGGAGCTGTTTTTT. Residues: CASSLGDTGELFF. Combining the CDR3 with reference TRBV7-7 and TRBJ2-2 gives the whole variable domain GAGVSQSPRYKVTKRGQDVTLRCDPISSHATLYWYQQALGQGPEFLTYFNYEAQPDKSGLPSDRFSAERPEGSISTLTIQRTEQRDSAMYRCASSLGDTGELFFGEGSRLTVL.

The chain joins TRBV10-2 to TRBJ1-2; D is undetermined. CDR1 is WSHSY and CDR2 is SAAADI in the germline V gene. The V gene lost 1 base and the J gene lost 6 bases, with 9 bases spanning the gap. The CDR3 is 13 residues long. The CDR3 DNA follows: TGCGCCAGCAGTGAGTTGATAGGAGATGGCTACACCTTC. Protein: CASSELIGDGYTF.

V gene TRBV5-4 combines with J gene TRBJ1-1, with 7 nucleotides matching TRBD1. V lost 0 bases to trimming and J lost 0 bases; unmatched junction nucleotides: 8. Germline V CDR1 and CDR2: SGHNT, YYREEE (reference sequence). The length of the CDR3 is 17 residues. CDR3 region: CASSLGQGEPMNTEAFF. The CDR3 nucleotides are TGTGCCAGCAGCTTGGGACAGGGAGAACCTATGAACACTGAAGCTTTCTTT.

This chain connects TRBV6-4 to TRBJ2-7; a weak D match, TRBD2 (5 bases). This CDR3 spans 13 amino acids. V was cut by 5 bases and J by 4 bases, with 12 bases left in between. Germline CDR1 MRHNA, CDR2 SNTAGT. The CDR3 region is CASSFQAGYEQYF. CDR3 nucleotides: TGTGCCAGCAGTTTCCAGGCGGGTTACGAGCAGTACTTC.

The genes are TRBV7-2 and TRBJ2-5; D is unresolved. This CDR3 has 13 residues. V lost 5 bases, J lost 3 bases, and 10 bases lay in between. CDR1 and CDR2 from the germline V gene are SGHTA and FQGNSA. The CDR3 spells CASSLWWEETQYF. The DNA of the CDR3 is TGTGCCAGCAGCCTTTGGTGGGAAGAGACCCAGTACTTC.